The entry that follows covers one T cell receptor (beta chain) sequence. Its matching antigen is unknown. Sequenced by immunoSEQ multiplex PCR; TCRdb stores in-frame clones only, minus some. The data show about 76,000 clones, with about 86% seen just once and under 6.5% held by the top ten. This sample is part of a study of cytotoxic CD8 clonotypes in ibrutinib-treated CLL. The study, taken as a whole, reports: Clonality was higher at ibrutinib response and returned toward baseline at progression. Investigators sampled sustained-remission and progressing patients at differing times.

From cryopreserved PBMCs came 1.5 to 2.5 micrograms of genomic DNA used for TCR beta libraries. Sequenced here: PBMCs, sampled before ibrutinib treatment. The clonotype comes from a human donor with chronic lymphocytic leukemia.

CDR3 nucleotide sequence: TGTGCCAGCAGCTTAGCAGGGGTAGACACTGAAGCTTTCTTT. Protein: CASSLAGVDTEAFF. The chain employs TRBV11-2 and TRBJ1-1; perhaps TRBD1 as D (6 bases). CDR3 size: 14 residues. Trimming took 1 base from V and 3 from J, leaving 9 bases between them. Germline-derived CDR1 and CDR2 are SGHAT and FQNNGV.